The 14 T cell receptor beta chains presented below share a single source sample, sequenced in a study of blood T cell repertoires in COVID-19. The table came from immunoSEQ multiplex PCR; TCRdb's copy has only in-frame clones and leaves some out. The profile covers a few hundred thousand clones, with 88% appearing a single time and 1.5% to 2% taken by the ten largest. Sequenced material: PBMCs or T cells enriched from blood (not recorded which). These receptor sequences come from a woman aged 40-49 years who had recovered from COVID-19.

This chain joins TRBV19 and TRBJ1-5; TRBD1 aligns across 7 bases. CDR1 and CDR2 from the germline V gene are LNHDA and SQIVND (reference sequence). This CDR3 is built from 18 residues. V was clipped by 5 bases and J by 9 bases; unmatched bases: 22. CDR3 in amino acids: CASSPPDWTGGGVGPQHF. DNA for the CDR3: TGTGCCAGTAGTCCACCAGACTGGACAGGTGGCGGAGTGGGGCCCCAGCATTTT. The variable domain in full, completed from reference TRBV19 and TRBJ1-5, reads DGGITQSPKYLFRKEGQNVTLSCEQNLNHDAMYWYRQDPGQGLRLIYYSQIVNDFQKGDIAEGYSVSREKKESFPLTVTSAQKNPTAFYLCASSPPDWTGGGVGPQHFGDGTRLSIL.

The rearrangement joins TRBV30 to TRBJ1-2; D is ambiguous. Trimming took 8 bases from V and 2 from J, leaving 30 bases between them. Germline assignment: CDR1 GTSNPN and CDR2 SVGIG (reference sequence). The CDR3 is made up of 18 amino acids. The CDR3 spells CARQLWAGWNVWNYGYTF. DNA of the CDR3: TGTGCCCGGCAATTGTGGGCAGGTTGGAATGTGTGGAACTATGGCTACACCTTC.

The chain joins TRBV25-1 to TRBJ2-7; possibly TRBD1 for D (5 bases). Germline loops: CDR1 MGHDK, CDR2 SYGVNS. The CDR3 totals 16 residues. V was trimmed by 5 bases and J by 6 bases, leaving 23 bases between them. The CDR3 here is CASSPQAGFEILEQYF. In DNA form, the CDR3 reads TGTGCCAGCAGTCCCCAAGCAGGGTTCGAAATACTCGAGCAGTACTTC.

In DNA, the CDR3 is TGTGCCAGCAGTTTAATGCGGAATTATAACAATGAGCAGTTCTTC. As protein: CASSLMRNYNNEQFF. This sequence joins TRBV28 and TRBJ2-1; D ambiguous. Looked up from germline, CDR1 is MDHEN and CDR2 is SYDVKM. V lost 2 bases and J lost 5, with 13 bases in between. This CDR3 comprises 15 residues.

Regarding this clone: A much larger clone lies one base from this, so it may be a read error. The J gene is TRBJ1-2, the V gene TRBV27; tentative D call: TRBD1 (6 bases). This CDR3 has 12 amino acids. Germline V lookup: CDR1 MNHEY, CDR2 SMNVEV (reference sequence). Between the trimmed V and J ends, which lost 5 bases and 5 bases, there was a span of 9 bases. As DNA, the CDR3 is TGTGCCAGCAGTCTACAGGGTTATGGCTACACCTTC. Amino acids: CASSLQGYGYTF.

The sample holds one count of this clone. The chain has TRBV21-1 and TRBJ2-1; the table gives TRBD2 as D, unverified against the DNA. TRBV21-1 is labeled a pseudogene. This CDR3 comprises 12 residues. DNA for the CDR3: TGTGCCAGCAGCAGAGAGGAGGATGAGCAGTTCTTC. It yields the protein CASSREEDEQFF.

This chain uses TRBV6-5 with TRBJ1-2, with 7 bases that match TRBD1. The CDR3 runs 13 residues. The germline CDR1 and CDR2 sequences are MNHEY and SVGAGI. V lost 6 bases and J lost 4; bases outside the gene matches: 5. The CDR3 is CASSPTGTYGYTF. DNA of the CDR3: TGTGCCAGCAGCCCGACAGGGACCTATGGCTACACCTTC.

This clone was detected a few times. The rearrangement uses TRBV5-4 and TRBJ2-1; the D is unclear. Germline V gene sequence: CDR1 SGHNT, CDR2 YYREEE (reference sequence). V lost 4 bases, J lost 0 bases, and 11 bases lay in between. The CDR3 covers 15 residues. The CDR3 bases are TGTGCCAGCAGCCTCGAGTACGGCTCCTACAATGAGCAGTTCTTC. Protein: CASSLEYGSYNEQFF. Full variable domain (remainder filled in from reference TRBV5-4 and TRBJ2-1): ETGVTQSPTHLIKTRGQQVTLRCSSQSGHNTVSWYQQALGQGPQFIFQYYREEENGRGNFPPRFSGLQFPNYSSELNVNALELDDSALYLCASSLEYGSYNEQFFGPGTRLTVL.

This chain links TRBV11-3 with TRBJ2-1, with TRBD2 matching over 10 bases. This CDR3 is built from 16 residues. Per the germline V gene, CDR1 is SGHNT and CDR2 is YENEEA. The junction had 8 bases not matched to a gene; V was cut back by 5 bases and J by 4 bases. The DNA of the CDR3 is TGTGCCAGCAGCCCGACCGGGACTAGCGCTTACAATGAGCAGTTCTTC. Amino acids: CASSPTGTSAYNEQFF.

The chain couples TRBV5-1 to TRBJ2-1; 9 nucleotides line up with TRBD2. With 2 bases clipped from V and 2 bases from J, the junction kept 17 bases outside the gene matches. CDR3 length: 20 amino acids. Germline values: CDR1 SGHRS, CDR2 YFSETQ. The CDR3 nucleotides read TGCGCCAGCAGCTTTCGGGCGCGTCCACTAGCGGGTTCACCCTACAATGAGCAGTTCTTC. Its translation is CASSFRARPLAGSPYNEQFF.

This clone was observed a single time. Here the CDR3 DNA reads TGTGCCAGCAGTGATAGGACAGGGTCTTCGGAGACCCAGTACTTC. Translating it yields CASSDRTGSSETQYF. The V and J genes are TRBV6-1 and TRBJ2-5, with 8 bases matching TRBD1. V shed 3 bases and J 5 bases; nucleotides not matched to a gene: 8. The CDR3 is 15 residues long. CDR1 MNHNS and CDR2 SASEGT come from the germline V gene.

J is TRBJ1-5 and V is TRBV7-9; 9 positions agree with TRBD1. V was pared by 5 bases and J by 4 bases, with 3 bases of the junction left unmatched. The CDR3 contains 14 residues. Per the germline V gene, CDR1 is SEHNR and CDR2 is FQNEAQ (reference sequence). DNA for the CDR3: TGTGCCAGCAGCCAGACAGGGGGGAATCAGCCCCAGCATTTT. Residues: CASSQTGGNQPQHF.

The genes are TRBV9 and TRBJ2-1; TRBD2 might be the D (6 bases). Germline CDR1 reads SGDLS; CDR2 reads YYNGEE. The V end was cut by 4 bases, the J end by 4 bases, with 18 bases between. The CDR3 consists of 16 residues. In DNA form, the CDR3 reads TGTGCCAGCAGCACCCTGGGTGGCGGGGCTTACAATGAGCAGTTCTTC. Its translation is CASSTLGGGAYNEQFF.

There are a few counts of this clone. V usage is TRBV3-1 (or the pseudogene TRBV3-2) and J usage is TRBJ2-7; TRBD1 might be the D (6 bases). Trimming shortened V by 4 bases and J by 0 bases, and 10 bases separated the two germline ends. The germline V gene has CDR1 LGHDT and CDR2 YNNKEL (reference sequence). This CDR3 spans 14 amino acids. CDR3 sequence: CASSLGQISYEQYF. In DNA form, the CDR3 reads TGTGCCAGCAGCCTAGGACAGATCTCCTACGAGCAGTACTTC.